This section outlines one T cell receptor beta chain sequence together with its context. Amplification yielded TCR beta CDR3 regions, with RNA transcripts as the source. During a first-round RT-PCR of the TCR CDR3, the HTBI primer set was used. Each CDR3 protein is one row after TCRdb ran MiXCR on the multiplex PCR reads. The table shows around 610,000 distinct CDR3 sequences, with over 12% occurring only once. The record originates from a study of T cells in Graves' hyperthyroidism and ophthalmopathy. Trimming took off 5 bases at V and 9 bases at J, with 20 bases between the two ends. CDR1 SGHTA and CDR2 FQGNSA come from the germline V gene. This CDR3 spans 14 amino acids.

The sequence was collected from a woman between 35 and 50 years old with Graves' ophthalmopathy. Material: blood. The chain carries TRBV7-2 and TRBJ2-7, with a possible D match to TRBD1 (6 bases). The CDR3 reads CASSLAGGLPGQYF. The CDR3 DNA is TGTGCCAGCAGCCTCGCTGGGGGCCTCCCCGGGCAGTACTTC.